Listed below are T cell receptor beta chains from one sample, sequenced in a study of shared clonotypes between healthy human individuals. Sequencing used immunoSEQ multiplex PCR; TCRdb keeps in-frame clones, though not all of them. The table has 450,000 to 600,000 clones, around 79% seen once; the top ten hold around 12%. The sample consisted of PBMCs. The receptor set was obtained from a woman aged 40 to 49 in good health. Some clones in this sample may be carry-over from other donors' samples. Both conserved end residues are part of each CDR3. Fields, in order: clone size, D gene, V gene, CDR3 length, J gene, CDR3 protein, CDR3 DNA. The D gene is left open where the match is weak. Some rows mark clone size as missing; the rest say once, few, many or name a class of expanded clone.

abundance: -
d_gene: -
v_gene: TRBV18
len: 11
j_gene: TRBJ2-2
CDR3aa: CASSRPGELFF
CDR3nt: TGTGCCAGCTCACGTCCCGGGGAGCTGTTTTTT

abundance: -
d_gene: TRBD2
v_gene: TRBV29-1
len: 17
j_gene: TRBJ2-3
CDR3aa: CSVERGLLAGGADTQYF
CDR3nt: TGCAGCGTTGAACGAGGCCTCCTAGCGGGAGGCGCAGATACGCAGTATTTT

abundance: -
d_gene: -
v_gene: TRBV5-4
len: 14
j_gene: TRBJ1-3
CDR3aa: CASSLGAGGNTIYF
CDR3nt: TGTGCCAGCAGCTTGGGTGCAGGCGGAAACACCATATATTTT

abundance: once
d_gene: -
v_gene: TRBV19
len: 15
j_gene: TRBJ2-2
CDR3aa: CASSIRSEGTGELFF
CDR3nt: TGTGCCAGTAGTATCAGAAGTGAGGGCACCGGGGAGCTGTTTTTT

abundance: once
d_gene: TRBD2
v_gene: TRBV9
len: 16
j_gene: TRBJ2-3
CDR3aa: CASSARLAGGTDTQYF
CDR3nt: TGTGCCAGCAGCGCTCGACTAGCGGGAGGTACAGATACGCAGTATTTT

abundance: -
d_gene: TRBD2
v_gene: TRBV28
len: 16
j_gene: TRBJ2-5
CDR3aa: CASRSLLAGAQETQYF
CDR3nt: TGTGCCAGCAGATCATTACTAGCGGGAGCTCAAGAGACCCAGTACTTC

abundance: -
d_gene: TRBD1
v_gene: TRBV28
len: 16
j_gene: TRBJ2-5
CDR3aa: CASRKGAGPPGETQYF
CDR3nt: TGTGCCAGCAGAAAGGGGGCAGGACCTCCTGGGGAGACCCAGTACTTC

abundance: -
d_gene: TRBD2
v_gene: TRBV6-6
len: 13
j_gene: TRBJ2-1
CDR3aa: CATVAGVYNEQFF
CDR3nt: TGTGCCACCGTAGCGGGAGTTTACAATGAGCAGTTCTTC

abundance: -
d_gene: -
v_gene: TRBV14
len: 16
j_gene: TRBJ2-7
CDR3aa: CASSQAGSRSSYEQYF
CDR3nt: TGTGCCAGCAGCCAAGCCGGATCAAGATCTTCCTACGAGCAGTACTTC

abundance: -
d_gene: -
v_gene: TRBV27
len: 16
j_gene: TRBJ1-5
CDR3aa: CASSPLGGGLNQPQHF
CDR3nt: TGTGCCAGCAGTCCACTCGGGGGCGGCCTCAATCAGCCCCAGCATTTT

abundance: -
d_gene: TRBD2
v_gene: TRBV5-6
len: 14
j_gene: TRBJ2-1
CDR3aa: CASSTRTSYNEQFF
CDR3nt: TGTGCCAGCAGCACCCGGACTAGCTACAATGAGCAGTTCTTC

abundance: -
d_gene: -
v_gene: TRBV19
len: 14
j_gene: TRBJ2-7
CDR3aa: CASSAVWGTDEQYF
CDR3nt: TGTGCCAGTAGTGCGGTCTGGGGAACTGACGAGCAGTACTTC

abundance: -
d_gene: -
v_gene: TRBV7-2
len: 15
j_gene: TRBJ2-5
CDR3aa: CASSLGEGVGETQYF
CDR3nt: TGTGCCAGCAGCCTCGGGGAGGGGGTAGGGGAGACCCAGTACTTC

abundance: -
d_gene: TRBD1
v_gene: TRBV5-1
len: 14
j_gene: TRBJ2-7
CDR3aa: CASSLGTGSNEQYF
CDR3nt: TGCGCCAGCAGCTTGGGGACAGGGTCTAACGAGCAGTACTTC

abundance: -
d_gene: TRBD1
v_gene: TRBV2
len: 15
j_gene: TRBJ1-5
CDR3aa: CASRRGTGARQPQHF
CDR3nt: TGTGCCAGCAGACGAGGGACAGGGGCCCGTCAGCCCCAGCATTTT

abundance: -
d_gene: TRBD2
v_gene: TRBV9
len: 16
j_gene: TRBJ2-3
CDR3aa: CASSVTISGTTDTQYF
CDR3nt: TGTGCCAGCAGCGTGACAATTAGCGGGACCACAGATACGCAGTATTTT

abundance: -
d_gene: -
v_gene: TRBV4-1
len: 12
j_gene: TRBJ2-7
CDR3aa: CASSQDGTVQYF
CDR3nt: TGCGCCAGCAGCCAAGATGGGACTGTGCAGTACTTC

abundance: many
d_gene: -
v_gene: TRBV2
len: 12
j_gene: TRBJ2-7
CDR3aa: CASRDVAYEQYF
CDR3nt: TGTGCCAGTCGGGACGTGGCCTACGAGCAGTACTTC

abundance: -
d_gene: TRBD2
v_gene: TRBV19
len: 15
j_gene: TRBJ2-1
CDR3aa: CASSMGLAAYNEQFF
CDR3nt: TGTGCCAGTAGTATGGGACTAGCGGCCTACAATGAGCAGTTCTTC

abundance: -
d_gene: -
v_gene: TRBV18
len: 15
j_gene: TRBJ1-2
CDR3aa: CASSPDRQSNYGYTF
CDR3nt: TGTGCCAGCTCACCAGATCGACAGAGTAACTATGGCTACACCTTC

abundance: -
d_gene: TRBD2
v_gene: TRBV19
len: 15
j_gene: TRBJ2-7
CDR3aa: CASSMGLAATYEQYF
CDR3nt: TGTGCCAGTAGTATGGGACTAGCGGCTACCTACGAGCAGTACTTC

abundance: few
d_gene: TRBD1
v_gene: TRBV9
len: 14
j_gene: TRBJ2-2
CDR3aa: CASRPGGYTGELFF
CDR3nt: TGTGCCAGCAGGCCAGGGGGTTACACCGGGGAGCTGTTTTTT

abundance: -
d_gene: TRBD1
v_gene: TRBV27
len: 12
j_gene: TRBJ2-1
CDR3aa: CASSVGQNEQFF
CDR3nt: TGTGCCAGCAGCGTGGGACAGAATGAGCAGTTCTTC

abundance: -
d_gene: -
v_gene: TRBV2
len: 14
j_gene: TRBJ2-2
CDR3aa: CASSIARNTGELFF
CDR3nt: TGTGCCAGCAGTATAGCGAGGAACACCGGGGAGCTGTTTTTT

abundance: -
d_gene: TRBD1
v_gene: TRBV5-1
len: 14
j_gene: TRBJ1-2
CDR3aa: CASSQGTGRYGYTF
CDR3nt: TGCGCCAGCAGCCAAGGGACAGGTCGTTATGGCTACACCTTC